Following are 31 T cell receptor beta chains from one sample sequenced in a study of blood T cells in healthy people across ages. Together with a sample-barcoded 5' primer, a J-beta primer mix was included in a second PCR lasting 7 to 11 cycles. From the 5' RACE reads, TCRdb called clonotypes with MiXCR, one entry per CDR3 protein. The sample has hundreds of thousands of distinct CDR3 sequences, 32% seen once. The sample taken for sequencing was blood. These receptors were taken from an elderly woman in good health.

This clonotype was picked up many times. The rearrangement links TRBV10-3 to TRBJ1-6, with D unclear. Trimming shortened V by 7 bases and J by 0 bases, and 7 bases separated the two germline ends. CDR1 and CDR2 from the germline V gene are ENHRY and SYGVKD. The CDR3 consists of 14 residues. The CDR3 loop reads CAITETSYNSPLHF. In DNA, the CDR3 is TGTGCCATCACGGAGACCTCCTATAATTCACCCCTCCACTTT.

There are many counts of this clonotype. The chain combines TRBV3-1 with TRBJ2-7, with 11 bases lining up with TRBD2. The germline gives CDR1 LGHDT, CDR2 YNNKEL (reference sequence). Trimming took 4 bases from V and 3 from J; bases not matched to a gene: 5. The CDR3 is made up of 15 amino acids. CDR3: CASSRVAGGIYEQYF. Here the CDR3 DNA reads TGTGCCAGCAGCCGGGTAGCGGGGGGGATCTACGAGCAGTACTTC.

The CDR3 sequence is CASSQRTSSHLHYEQYF. CDR3 sequence (DNA): TGTGCCAGCAGCCAACGGACGAGTAGCCACCTCCACTACGAGCAGTACTTC. The gene calls are TRBV7-2 and TRBJ2-7; D is unclear. The CDR3 sequence is 17 residues long. V dropped 5 bases and J dropped 3 bases, with 23 bases sitting between them. CDR1 and CDR2 from the germline V gene are SGHTA and FQGNSA.

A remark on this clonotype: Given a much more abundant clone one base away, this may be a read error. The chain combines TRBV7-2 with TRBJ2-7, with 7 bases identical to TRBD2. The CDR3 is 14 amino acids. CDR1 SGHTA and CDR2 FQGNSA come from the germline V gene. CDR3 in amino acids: CAGSLLGGNYEQYF. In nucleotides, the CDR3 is TGTGCCGGCAGCCTCCTGGGGGGGAACTACGAGCAGTACTTC. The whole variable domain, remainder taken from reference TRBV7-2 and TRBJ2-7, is GAGVSQSPSNKVTEKGKDVELRCDPISGHTALYWYRQSLGQGLEFLIYFQGNSAPDKSGLPSDRFSAERTGGSVSTLTIQRTQQEDSAVYLCAGSLLGGNYEQYFGPGTRLTVT.

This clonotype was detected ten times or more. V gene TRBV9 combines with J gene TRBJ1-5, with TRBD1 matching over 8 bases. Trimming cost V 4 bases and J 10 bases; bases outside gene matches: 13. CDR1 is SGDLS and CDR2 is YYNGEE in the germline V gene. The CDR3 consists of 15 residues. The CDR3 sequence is CASSPSGQGLGPQHF. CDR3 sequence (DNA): TGTGCCAGCAGCCCAAGCGGACAGGGATTAGGACCCCAGCATTTT.

The CDR3 is CATSRGTGTLGDTQYF. CDR3 DNA sequence: TGTGCCACCAGCAGAGGTACCGGGACCTTGGGGGATACGCAGTATTTT. V and J are TRBV15 and TRBJ2-3; the D gene could be TRBD1 or TRBD2 (5 bases each). Germline V gives CDR1 LNHNV, CDR2 YYDKDF (reference sequence). This CDR3 contains 16 residues. Trimming took off 1 base at V and 6 bases at J, with 17 bases between the two ends.

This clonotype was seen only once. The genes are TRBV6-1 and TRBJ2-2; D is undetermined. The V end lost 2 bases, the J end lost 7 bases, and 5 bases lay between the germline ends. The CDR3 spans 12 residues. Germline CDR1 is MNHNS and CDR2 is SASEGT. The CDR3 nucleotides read TGTGCCAGCAGTGAAAGGTTCGGGGAGCTGTTTTTT. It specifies CASSERFGELFF.

The CDR3 spells CASSPDRGWATEAFF. CDR3 nucleotides: TGTGCCAGCTCACCCGACAGGGGTTGGGCCACTGAAGCTTTCTTT. The rearrangement links TRBV18 to TRBJ1-1; 8 bases are shared with TRBD1. Germline values: CDR1 KGHSH, CDR2 LQKENI. The V and J ends lost 3 bases and 4 bases, in that order; junction bases with no gene match: 7. The CDR3 totals 15 residues.

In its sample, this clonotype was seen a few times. CDR3 loop: CASSGPASGRGRYNEQFF. The CDR3 DNA reads as TGTGCCAGCAGCGGACCTGCCTCTGGGCGGGGGAGATACAATGAGCAGTTCTTC. This rearrangement joins TRBV9 to TRBJ2-1; 7 bases are a match to TRBD2. Germline assignment: CDR1 SGDLS and CDR2 YYNGEE. The CDR3 length is 18 residues. V lost 3 bases and J lost 4; bases outside the gene matches: 16.

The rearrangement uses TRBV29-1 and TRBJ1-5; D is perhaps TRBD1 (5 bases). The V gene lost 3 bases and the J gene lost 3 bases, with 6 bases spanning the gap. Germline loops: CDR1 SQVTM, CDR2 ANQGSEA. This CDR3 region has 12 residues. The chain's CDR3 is CSVEGDNQPQHF. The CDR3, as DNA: TGCAGCGTTGAGGGGGACAATCAGCCCCAGCATTTT.

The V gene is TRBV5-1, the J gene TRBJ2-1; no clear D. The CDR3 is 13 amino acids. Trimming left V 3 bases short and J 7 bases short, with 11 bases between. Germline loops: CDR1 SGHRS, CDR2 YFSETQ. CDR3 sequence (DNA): TGCGCCAGCAGCTGGGCCCTCGGGAATGAGCAGTTCTTC. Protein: CASSWALGNEQFF.

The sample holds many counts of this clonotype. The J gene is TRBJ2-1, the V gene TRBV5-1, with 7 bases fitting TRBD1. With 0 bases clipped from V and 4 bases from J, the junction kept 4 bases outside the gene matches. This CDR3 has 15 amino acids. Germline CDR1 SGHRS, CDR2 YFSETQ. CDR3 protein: CASSLDPGQYNEQFF. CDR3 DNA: TGCGCCAGCAGCTTGGATCCGGGACAGTACAATGAGCAGTTCTTC.

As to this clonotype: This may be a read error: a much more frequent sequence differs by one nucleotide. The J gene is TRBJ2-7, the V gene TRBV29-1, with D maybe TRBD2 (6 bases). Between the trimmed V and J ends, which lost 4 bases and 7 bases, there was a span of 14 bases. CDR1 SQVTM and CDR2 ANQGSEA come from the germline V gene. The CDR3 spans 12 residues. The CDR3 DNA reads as TGCAGCGTTGGGGTAAGGAGGGCTGAGCAGTACTTC. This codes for CSVGVRRAEQYF.

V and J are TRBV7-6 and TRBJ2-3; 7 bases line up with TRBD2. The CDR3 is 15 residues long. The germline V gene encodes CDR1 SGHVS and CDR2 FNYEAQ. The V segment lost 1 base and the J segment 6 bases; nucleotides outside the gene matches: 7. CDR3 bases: TGTGCCAGCAGCTTAGGTCCGGGAGGATCGGATACGCAGTATTTT. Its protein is CASSLGPGGSDTQYF.

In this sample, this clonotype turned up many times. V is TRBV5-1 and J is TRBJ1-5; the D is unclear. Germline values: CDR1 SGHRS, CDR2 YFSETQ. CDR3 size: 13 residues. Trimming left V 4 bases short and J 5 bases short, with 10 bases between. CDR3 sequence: CASSRDPDQPQHF. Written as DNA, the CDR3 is TGCGCCAGCAGCCGGGATCCTGATCAGCCCCAGCATTTT.

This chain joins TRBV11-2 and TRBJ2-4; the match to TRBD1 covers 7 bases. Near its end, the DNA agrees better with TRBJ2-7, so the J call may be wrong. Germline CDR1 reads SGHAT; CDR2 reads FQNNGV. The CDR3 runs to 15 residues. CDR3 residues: CASSQTATGSHEQYF. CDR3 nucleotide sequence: TGTGCCAGCAGCCAAACGGCGACAGGGTCCCACGAGCAGTACTTC.

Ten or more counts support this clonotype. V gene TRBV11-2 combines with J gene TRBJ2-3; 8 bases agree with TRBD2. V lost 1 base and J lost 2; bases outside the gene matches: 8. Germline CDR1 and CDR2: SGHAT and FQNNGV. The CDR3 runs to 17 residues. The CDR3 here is CASSLGSGGRYTDTQYF. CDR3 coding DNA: TGTGCCAGCAGCTTAGGATCGGGGGGGCGATACACAGATACGCAGTATTTT.

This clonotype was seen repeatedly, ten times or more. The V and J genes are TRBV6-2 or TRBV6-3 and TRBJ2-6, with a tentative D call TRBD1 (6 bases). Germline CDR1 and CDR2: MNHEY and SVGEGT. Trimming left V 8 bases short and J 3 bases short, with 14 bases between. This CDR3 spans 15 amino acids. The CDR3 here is CASGPYRVGANVLTF. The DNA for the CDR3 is TGTGCCAGCGGACCATACAGGGTTGGGGCCAACGTCCTGACTTTC.

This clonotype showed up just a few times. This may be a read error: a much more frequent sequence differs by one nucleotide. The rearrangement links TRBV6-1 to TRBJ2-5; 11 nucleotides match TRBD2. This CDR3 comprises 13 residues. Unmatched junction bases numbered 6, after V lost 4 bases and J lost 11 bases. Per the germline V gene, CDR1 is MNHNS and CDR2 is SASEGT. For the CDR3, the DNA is TGTGCCAGCAGTGTAGCGGGGGGGCCTGAGCAGTACTTC. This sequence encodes CASSVAGGPEQYF.

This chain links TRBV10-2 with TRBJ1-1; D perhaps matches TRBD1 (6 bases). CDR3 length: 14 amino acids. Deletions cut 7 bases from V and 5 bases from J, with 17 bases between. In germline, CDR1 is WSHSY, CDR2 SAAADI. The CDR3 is CASTRGTSFTEAFF. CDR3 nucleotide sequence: TGCGCCAGCACTCGTGGGACAAGTTTTACTGAAGCTTTCTTT.

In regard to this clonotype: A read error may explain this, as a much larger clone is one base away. The CDR3 spells CSAAAHTGEPFF. CDR3 DNA sequence: TGCAGCGCGGCTGCCCACACCGGGGAGCCGTTTTTT. V usage is TRBV29-1 and J usage is TRBJ2-2, with a weak D call TRBD2 (5 bases). The CDR3 extends over 12 amino acids. CDR1 and CDR2 from the germline V gene are SQVTM and ANQGSEA.

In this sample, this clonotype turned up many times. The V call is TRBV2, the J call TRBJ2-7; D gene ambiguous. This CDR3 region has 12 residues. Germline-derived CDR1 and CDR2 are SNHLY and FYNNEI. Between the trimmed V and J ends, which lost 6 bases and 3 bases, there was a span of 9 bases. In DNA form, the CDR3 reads TGTGCCAGCAGAGCCGAACTCTACGAGCAGTACTTC. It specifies CASRAELYEQYF.

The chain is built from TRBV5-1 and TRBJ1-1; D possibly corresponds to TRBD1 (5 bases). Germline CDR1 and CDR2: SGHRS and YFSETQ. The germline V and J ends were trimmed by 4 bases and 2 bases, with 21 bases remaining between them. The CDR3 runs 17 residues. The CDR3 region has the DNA TGCGCCAGCAGCCCAACTAGAGCCCACCAGGGAAACACTGAAGCTTTCTTT. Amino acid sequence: CASSPTRAHQGNTEAFF.

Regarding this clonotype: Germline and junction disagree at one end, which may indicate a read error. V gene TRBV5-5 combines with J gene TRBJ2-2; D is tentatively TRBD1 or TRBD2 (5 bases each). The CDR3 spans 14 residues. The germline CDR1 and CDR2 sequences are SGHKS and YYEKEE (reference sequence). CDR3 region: CANLRRANTGERFF. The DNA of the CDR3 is TGTGCCAACCTGCGCAGGGCCAACACCGGGGAGCGGTTTTTT.

The CDR3 DNA reads TGTGCCAGCACCCGCCCAGGGGGCATTACAGATACGCAGTATTTT. This sequence encodes CASTRPGGITDTQYF. The rearrangement uses TRBV6-2 or TRBV6-3 and TRBJ2-3; 8 nucleotides align to TRBD1. Trimming at V came to 7 bases and at J to 3 bases, leaving 9 bases not matched to a gene. CDR3 length equals 15 residues. Germline V lookup: CDR1 MNHEY, CDR2 SVGEGT.

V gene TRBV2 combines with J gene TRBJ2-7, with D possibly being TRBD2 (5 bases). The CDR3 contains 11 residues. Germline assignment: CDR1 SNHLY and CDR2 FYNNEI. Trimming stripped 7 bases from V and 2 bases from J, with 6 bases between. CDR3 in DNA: TGTGCCAGCACGAGGGCCTACGAGCAGTACTTC. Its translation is CASTRAYEQYF.

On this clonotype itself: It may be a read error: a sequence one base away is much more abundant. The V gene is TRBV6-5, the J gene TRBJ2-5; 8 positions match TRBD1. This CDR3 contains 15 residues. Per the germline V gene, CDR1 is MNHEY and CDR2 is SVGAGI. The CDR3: CAGSSPGGSQETQYF. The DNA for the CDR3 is TGTGCCGGCAGTTCCCCAGGGGGCTCCCAAGAGACCCAGTACTTC.

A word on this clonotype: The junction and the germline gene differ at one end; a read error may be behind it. CDR3 region: CASSFPGLGSYGYIF. CDR3 DNA sequence: TGTGCCAGCAGCTTTCCGGGGCTGGGTAGCTATGGCTACATCTTC. This sequence joins TRBV5-4 and TRBJ1-2; maybe TRBD1 (5 bases). Germline CDR1 and CDR2: SGHNT and YYREEE (reference sequence). The CDR3 is 15 residues long.

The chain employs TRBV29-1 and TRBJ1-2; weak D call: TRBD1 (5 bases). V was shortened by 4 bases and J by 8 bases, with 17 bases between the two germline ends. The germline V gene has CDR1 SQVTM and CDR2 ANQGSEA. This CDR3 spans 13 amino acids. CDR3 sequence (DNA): TGCAGCGTTGGGGGTAACGCCTGGGGGGGCTACACCTTC. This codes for CSVGGNAWGGYTF.

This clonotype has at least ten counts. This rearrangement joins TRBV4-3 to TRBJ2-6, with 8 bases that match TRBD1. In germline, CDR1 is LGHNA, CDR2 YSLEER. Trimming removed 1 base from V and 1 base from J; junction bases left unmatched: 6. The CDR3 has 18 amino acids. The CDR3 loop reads CASSQVTGGRSGANVLTF. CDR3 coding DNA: TGCGCCAGCAGCCAAGTAACAGGGGGGAGGTCTGGGGCCAACGTCCTGACTTTC.

DNA for the CDR3: TGTGCCAGCAGGGGGGGAGGGTTAACTGAAGCTTTCTTT. This sequence encodes CASRGGGLTEAFF. The chain recombines TRBV6-1 with TRBJ1-1; D perhaps matches TRBD1 (5 bases). The germline V gene has CDR1 MNHNS and CDR2 SASEGT. This CDR3 comprises 13 residues. V shed 6 bases and J shed 5 bases, with 13 bases lying between them.